Presented here are 30 T cell receptor beta chains from one specimen sequenced in a study of cytomegalovirus exposure and HLA in healthy donors. PCR was performed using 60 Vbeta and 13 Jbeta primers. Sequencing was performed with immunoSEQ multiplex PCR; in TCRdb, only in-frame clones are kept and a portion is missing. The data contain under 250,000 clones, 85% of them singletons. Source material: PBMCs. The receptors were gathered from a woman in her 50s in good health and CMV-seronegative.

The gene calls are TRBV7-2 and TRBJ2-5; the D gene is possibly TRBD1 (6 bases). The J call is doubtful: the DNA matches TRBJ2-7 better. The CDR3 length is 17 residues. Germline V gene lookup returns CDR1 SGHTA and CDR2 FQGNSA. CDR3 DNA sequence: TGTGCCAGCAGCTTAGCGAACACCGGGACATCTCCTTACGAGCAGTACTTC. Protein product: CASSLANTGTSPYEQYF.

This clone was seen a few times. The chain links TRBV28 to TRBJ2-6, with TRBD2 matching 9 bases. Per the germline V gene, CDR1 is MDHEN and CDR2 is SYDVKM. The V and J ends lost 8 bases and 2 bases, in that order; junction bases with no gene match: 7. The CDR3 is made up of 16 amino acids. The CDR3 sequence is CASLRGGRAGANVLTF. The DNA of the CDR3 is TGTGCCAGCCTACGGGGCGGGAGGGCTGGGGCCAACGTCCTGACTTTC. The variable domain in full, with the rest retrieved from reference TRBV28 and TRBJ2-6, is DVKVTQSSRYLVKRTGEKVFLECVQDMDHENMFWYRQDPGLGLRLIYFSYDVKMKEKGDIPEGYSVSREKKERFSLILESASTNQTSMYLCASLRGGRAGANVLTFGAGSRLTVL.

The chain carries TRBV19 and TRBJ1-1, with 7 nucleotides matching TRBD1. Germline V gene lookup returns CDR1 LNHDA and CDR2 SQIVND (reference sequence). J gave up 2 bases and V 5 bases, and 5 bases lay outside the gene matches. The CDR3 is 14 amino acids. The CDR3 sequence is CASSPGTANTEAFF. The CDR3 nucleotides read TGTGCCAGTAGTCCCGGGACAGCCAACACTGAAGCTTTCTTT.

The chain joins TRBV7-2 to TRBJ2-1; D ambiguous. The ends were cut back, 5 bases at V and 5 bases at J, with 13 bases in the middle. Germline-derived CDR1 and CDR2 are SGHTA and FQGNSA. The CDR3 is 14 amino acids. This chain's CDR3 is CASSPVLVNNEQFF. The CDR3 DNA is TGTGCCAGCAGCCCGGTTTTGGTCAACAATGAGCAGTTCTTC.

The J gene is TRBJ2-1, the V gene TRBV18; the match to TRBD1 covers 10 bases. CDR1 KGHSH and CDR2 LQKENI come from the germline V gene. This CDR3 is built from 15 residues. J was trimmed by 8 bases and V by 3 bases; bases with no gene match: 7. The CDR3 spells CASSPWDRGDDEQFF. The CDR3 DNA follows: TGTGCCAGCTCACCGTGGGACAGGGGTGACGATGAGCAGTTCTTC.

The chain couples TRBV10-1 to TRBJ1-1; D is undetermined. The CDR3 spans 14 residues. The germline V gene encodes CDR1 WNHNN and CDR2 SYGVQD (reference sequence). V lost 4 bases and J lost 3, with 12 bases in between. The CDR3 loop reads CASSVDTAYTEAFF. The CDR3 DNA reads TGCGCCAGCAGTGTTGACACCGCTTACACTGAAGCTTTCTTT.

This chain connects TRBV27 to TRBJ1-2; 11 bases are a match to TRBD1. Germline loops: CDR1 MNHEY, CDR2 SMNVEV (reference sequence). The trim removed 5 bases at V and 8 bases at J, leaving 10 bases unmatched. This CDR3 is 15 amino acids long. DNA for the CDR3: TGTGCCAGCAGTCCCTACCGGACAGGGGGCGGAGGCTACACCTTC. Translation gives CASSPYRTGGGGYTF.

The rearrangement joins TRBV7-2 to TRBJ2-7, with a tentative D call TRBD1 (5 bases). V was clipped by 0 bases and J by 4 bases, with 10 bases between them. This CDR3 comprises 14 residues. Germline V gives CDR1 SGHTA, CDR2 FQGNSA. The DNA of the CDR3 is TGTGCCAGCAGCTTAGCGGTGACAGAATACGAGCAGTACTTC. It specifies CASSLAVTEYEQYF.

This clone was counted once. The chain joins TRBV28 to TRBJ1-1, with D uncertain. Germline assignment: CDR1 MDHEN and CDR2 SYDVKM. CDR3 length equals 14 residues. Deletions cut 4 bases from V and 2 bases from J, with 11 bases between. The CDR3, as DNA: TGTGCCAGCAGTTCAGGATCTACTAACACTGAAGCTTTCTTT. This gives the protein CASSSGSTNTEAFF. Full variable domain (outside the CDR3, taken from reference TRBV28 and TRBJ1-1): DVKVTQSSRYLVKRTGEKVFLECVQDMDHENMFWYRQDPGLGLRLIYFSYDVKMKEKGDIPEGYSVSREKKERFSLILESASTNQTSMYLCASSSGSTNTEAFFGQGTRLTVV.

The CDR3 loop reads CASRRAKTQYF. The DNA for the CDR3 is TGTGCCAGCAGGCGCGCCAAGACCCAGTACTTC. This chain links TRBV2 with TRBJ2-5; D remains ambiguous. The germline V and J ends were trimmed by 6 bases and 6 bases, with 8 bases remaining between them. From germline, CDR1 is SNHLY and CDR2 FYNNEI. This CDR3 is built from 11 residues.

The J gene is TRBJ1-1, the V gene TRBV18; the match to TRBD1 covers 7 bases. The germline gives CDR1 KGHSH, CDR2 LQKENI. J lost 0 bases, V lost 6 bases, and 7 bases had no gene match. CDR3 length equals 15 residues. CDR3 in amino acids: CASSGTGVLNTEAFF. As DNA, the CDR3 is TGTGCCAGCTCCGGAACAGGGGTCCTGAACACTGAAGCTTTCTTT.

This chain uses TRBV6-5 with TRBJ1-2; a weak D match, TRBD1 (6 bases). This CDR3 comprises 14 residues. V gave up 5 bases and J gave up 8 bases, with 18 bases separating them. The V gene's germline CDR1 is MNHEY and CDR2 SVGAGI. The CDR3 DNA reads TGTGCCAGCAGTCGAAGTAGGGGGTCATGGGGCTACACCTTC. It codes for CASSRSRGSWGYTF.

The chain uses TRBV7-9 and TRBJ1-3, with D hard to call. The CDR3 has 16 amino acids. Germline CDR1 SEHNR, CDR2 FQNEAQ (reference sequence). V shed 5 bases and J shed 0 bases, with 14 bases lying between them. The CDR3 nucleotides read TGTGCCAGCAGCACGGGGTTGGGGAGCTCTGGAAACACCATATATTTT. This sequence encodes CASSTGLGSSGNTIYF.

This chain connects TRBV25-1 to TRBJ2-7; the D gene is possibly TRBD1 (5 bases). Trimming pared 1 base from V and 3 bases from J, leaving 16 bases between. The CDR3 has 16 amino acids. The germline gives CDR1 MGHDK, CDR2 SYGVNS. CDR3 DNA sequence: TGTGCCAGCAGTGAATGGAGCAGGGATTTCTACTACGAGCAGTACTTC. Its translation is CASSEWSRDFYYEQYF.

The chain uses TRBV7-9 and TRBJ2-7; D call uncertain. The CDR3 contains 13 residues. Per the germline V gene, CDR1 is SEHNR and CDR2 is FQNEAQ (reference sequence). The ends were cut back, 5 bases at V and 0 bases at J, with 8 bases in the middle. The CDR3 DNA follows: TGTGCCAGCAGCCGCCCTAGCTCCTACGAGCAGTACTTC. This gives the protein CASSRPSSYEQYF.

The chain recombines TRBV10-3 with TRBJ1-5; D call uncertain. V was pared by 10 bases and J by 0 bases, with 4 bases between. The CDR3 has 11 residues. The germline V gene encodes CDR1 ENHRY and CDR2 SYGVKD. The CDR3 DNA follows: TGTGCCACGGGTAGCAATCAGCCCCAGCATTTT. Residues: CATGSNQPQHF.

The rearrangement links TRBV5-6 to TRBJ2-7, with 8 nucleotides matching TRBD2. Germline CDR1 reads SGHDT; CDR2 reads YYEEEE. Trimming took 4 bases from V and 5 from J; bases not matched to a gene: 14. This CDR3 has 16 residues. Written as DNA, the CDR3 is TGTGCCAGCAGCCCTCAACCGGGACTAGTTAGCCACGAGCAGTACTTC. This translates into CASSPQPGLVSHEQYF. Variable domain in full (rest from reference TRBV5-6 and TRBJ2-7): DAGVTQSPTHLIKTRGQQVTLRCSPKSGHDTVSWYQQALGQGPQFIFQYYEEEERQRGNFPDRFSGHQFPNYSSELNVNALLLGDSALYLCASSPQPGLVSHEQYFGPGTRLTVT.

The CDR3 sequence: CASKDYYEQFF. The DNA of the CDR3 is TGTGCCAGCAAGGACTATTATGAGCAGTTCTTC. The chain recombines TRBV28 with TRBJ2-1; TRBD2 is a possible D gene (6 bases). The CDR3 totals 11 residues. V gave up 7 bases and J gave up 8 bases, with 9 bases separating them. The germline gives CDR1 MDHEN, CDR2 SYDVKM.

This clone appeared a few times. The chain joins TRBV6-1 to TRBJ1-2; 9 bases fit TRBD1. The V gene end was trimmed by 6 bases and the J gene end by 0 bases; junction bases not matched to a gene: 5. Germline V gene sequence: CDR1 MNHNS, CDR2 SASEGT. This CDR3 spans 15 amino acids. CDR3 coding DNA: TGTGCCAGCAGCCGGGACAGGGCAGCTAACTATGGCTACACCTTC. It yields the protein CASSRDRAANYGYTF.

This clone was recorded only once. This chain connects TRBV6-1 to TRBJ2-1; a possible D gene is TRBD2 (5 bases). The CDR3 runs to 12 residues. V lost 7 bases and J 6 bases, leaving 10 bases between the germline ends. Germline V lookup: CDR1 MNHNS, CDR2 SASEGT. CDR3 region: CASTPSGNEQFF. The CDR3 DNA is TGTGCCAGCACGCCCAGCGGCAATGAGCAGTTCTTC.

This chain links TRBV7-2 with TRBJ1-2; D possibly corresponds to TRBD1 (6 bases). CDR3 length: 15 residues. CDR1 is SGHTA and CDR2 is FQGNSA in the germline V gene. Trimming shortened V by 1 base and J by 4 bases, and 13 bases separated the two germline ends. The DNA of the CDR3 is TGTGCCAGCAGCTTAGTGCGGACAGAGGCCTATGGCTACACCTTC. This translates into CASSLVRTEAYGYTF. Together with reference TRBV7-2 and TRBJ1-2, the CDR3 gives the full variable domain: GAGVSQSPSNKVTEKGKDVELRCDPISGHTALYWYRQSLGQGLEFLIYFQGNSAPDKSGLPSDRFSAERTGGSVSTLTIQRTQQEDSAVYLCASSLVRTEAYGYTFGSGTRLTVV.

This chain uses TRBV7-6 with TRBJ1-4; 9 nucleotides match TRBD1. Germline V gene sequence: CDR1 SGHVS, CDR2 FNYEAQ. Losses at the gene ends were 0 bases for V and 5 bases for J; bases not matched to a gene: 1. The CDR3 is made up of 15 amino acids. The CDR3 loop is CASSLAGQGNEKLFF. The CDR3 DNA is TGTGCCAGCAGCTTAGCGGGACAGGGAAATGAAAAACTGTTTTTT.

This clone occurred once. The chain links TRBV5-6 to TRBJ2-3, with a possible D match to TRBD2 (6 bases). V gave up 4 bases and J gave up 5 bases, with 11 bases separating them. CDR1 is SGHDT and CDR2 is YYEEEE in the germline V gene. CDR3 length equals 13 residues. The CDR3 DNA reads as TGTGCCAGCAGCCCGTGGGGAGGAGATACGCAGTATTTT. Protein sequence: CASSPWGGDTQYF. The full variable domain, rest sourced from reference TRBV5-6 and TRBJ2-3, is DAGVTQSPTHLIKTRGQQVTLRCSPKSGHDTVSWYQQALGQGPQFIFQYYEEEERQRGNFPDRFSGHQFPNYSSELNVNALLLGDSALYLCASSPWGGDTQYFGPGTRLTVL.

In regard to this clone: The germline gene is not matched at one end of the junction; a read error may be the cause. DNA for the CDR3: TGTTCCAGCAGCTTGGGGGGGGGCGCGGAGACCCAGTACTTC. This sequence encodes CSSSLGGGAETQYF. The V call is TRBV7-3, the J call TRBJ2-5, with a tentative D call TRBD2 (7 bases). Germline loops: CDR1 SGHTA, CDR2 FQGTGA. The CDR3 spans 14 residues.

This clone was detected a few times. The chain employs TRBV4-1 and TRBJ2-7; D perhaps matches TRBD2 (6 bases). CDR3 size: 15 residues. V was pared by 3 bases and J by 4 bases, with 16 bases between. The germline V gene encodes CDR1 MGHRA and CDR2 YSYEKL. CDR3 region: CASSHTAGNVYEQYF. The CDR3 DNA reads TGCGCCAGCAGCCATACTGCGGGGAATGTTTACGAGCAGTACTTC.

This chain joins TRBV15 and TRBJ2-7; the match to TRBD2 covers 7 bases. The CDR3 covers 13 residues. Germline assignment: CDR1 LNHNV and CDR2 YYDKDF (reference sequence). V shed 8 bases and J 2 bases; nucleotides not matched to a gene: 6. The CDR3 region is CATSGGLAYEQYF. DNA for the CDR3: TGTGCCACCTCGGGGGGTTTGGCCTACGAGCAGTACTTC.

The chain uses TRBV6-5 and TRBJ1-4; the match to TRBD1 covers 9 bases. The trim removed 4 bases at V and 8 bases at J, leaving 8 bases unmatched. The CDR3 loop spans 15 amino acids. Per the germline V gene, CDR1 is MNHEY and CDR2 is SVGAGI. DNA of the CDR3: TGTGCCAGCAGTTTCACAGGGGGCGCGAAGGAAAAACTGTTTTTT. Translation gives CASSFTGGAKEKLFF.

The rearrangement links TRBV7-2 to TRBJ2-1, with D perhaps TRBD2 (7 bases). This CDR3 has 14 amino acids. V was pared by 2 bases and J by 8 bases, with 13 bases between. Germline CDR1 reads SGHTA; CDR2 reads FQGNSA. The CDR3 region is CASSLYGGLDEQFF. The CDR3 DNA is TGTGCCAGCAGCTTATACGGGGGGCTGGATGAGCAGTTCTTC. Together with reference TRBV7-2 and TRBJ2-1, the CDR3 gives the full variable domain: GAGVSQSPSNKVTEKGKDVELRCDPISGHTALYWYRQSLGQGLEFLIYFQGNSAPDKSGLPSDRFSAERTGGSVSTLTIQRTQQEDSAVYLCASSLYGGLDEQFFGPGTRLTVL.

The chain has TRBV19 and TRBJ2-7, with unresolved D. The CDR3 totals 12 residues. Trimming removed 6 bases at V and 6 bases at J, with 12 bases between. Germline V gene sequence: CDR1 LNHDA, CDR2 SQIVND (reference sequence). The CDR3 coding sequence is TGTGCCAGTAGGAGTTTTGATGGCGAGCAGTACTTC. It is translated as CASRSFDGEQYF.

This chain links TRBV19 with TRBJ2-7; 7 bases agree with TRBD1. Germline V gives CDR1 LNHDA, CDR2 SQIVND (reference sequence). Trimming cost V 4 bases and J 4 bases; bases outside gene matches: 10. The CDR3 is 15 residues long. The CDR3 is CASSTGTASGYEQYF. The CDR3 bases are TGTGCCAGTAGTACCGGGACAGCCTCGGGTTACGAGCAGTACTTC.